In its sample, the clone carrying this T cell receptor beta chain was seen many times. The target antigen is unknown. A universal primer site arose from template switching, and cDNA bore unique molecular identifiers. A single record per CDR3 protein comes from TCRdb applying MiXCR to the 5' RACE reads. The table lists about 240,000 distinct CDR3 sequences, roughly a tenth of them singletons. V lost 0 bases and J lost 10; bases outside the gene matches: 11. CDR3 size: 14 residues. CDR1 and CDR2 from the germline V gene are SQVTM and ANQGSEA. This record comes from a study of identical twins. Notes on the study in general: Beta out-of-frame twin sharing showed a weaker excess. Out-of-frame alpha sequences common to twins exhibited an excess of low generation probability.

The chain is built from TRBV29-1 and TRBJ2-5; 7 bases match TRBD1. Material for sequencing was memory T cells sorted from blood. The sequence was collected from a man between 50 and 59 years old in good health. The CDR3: CSVEDPRHPGGQYF. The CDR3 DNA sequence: TGCAGCGTTGAAGACCCCCGACACCCAGGGGGCCAGTACTTC.